Shown below are 31 T cell receptor beta chains from a single sample sequenced in a study of blood T cell repertoires in COVID-19. Profiled with immunoSEQ multiplex PCR; TCRdb holds only in-frame clones, not every one. The data contain about 140,000 clones, more than 80% of them singletons. Sequencing input: peripheral blood. The receptors come from a woman of 80 years or more with acute or convalescent COVID-19.

The genes are TRBV7-2 and TRBJ2-3; maybe TRBD2 (5 bases). The length of the CDR3 is 12 residues. CDR1 is SGHTA, CDR2 FQGNSA, per germline. With 1 base removed from V and 6 bases from J, the gap between germline ends came to 5 bases. CDR3 amino acids: CASSLVADTQYF. CDR3 DNA sequence: TGTGCCAGCAGCTTAGTAGCGGATACGCAGTATTTT.

This sequence joins TRBV2 and TRBJ1-4; 8 bases map to TRBD1. CDR1 is SNHLY, CDR2 FYNNEI, per germline. This CDR3 has 14 amino acids. The J segment lost 8 bases and the V segment lost 2 bases, leaving 4 bases of the junction unmatched. The DNA for the CDR3 is TGTGCCAGCAGTGAACAGGGGGCGCAAGAAAAACTGTTTTTT. This sequence encodes CASSEQGAQEKLFF.

The chain combines TRBV6-5 with TRBJ2-2; D perhaps matches TRBD1 (6 bases). CDR3 size: 15 residues. Germline V lookup: CDR1 MNHEY, CDR2 SVGAGI. Between the trimmed V and J ends, which lost 4 bases and 6 bases, there was a span of 15 bases. CDR3 in amino acids: CASSSGTQPSGELFF. As DNA, the CDR3 is TGTGCCAGCAGTTCCGGGACACAACCCTCCGGGGAGCTGTTTTTT.

The rearrangement joins TRBV15 to TRBJ2-7; 7 nucleotides agree with TRBD2. The junction had 6 bases not matched to a gene; V was cut back by 5 bases and J by 2 bases. This CDR3 comprises 14 residues. Germline V CDR1 and CDR2: LNHNV, YYDKDF (reference sequence). CDR3 in amino acids: CATSRGGSTYEQYF. The CDR3 DNA follows: TGTGCCACCAGCCGGGGAGGGTCAACCTACGAGCAGTACTTC.

This chain connects TRBV5-1 to TRBJ1-1; D perhaps matches TRBD1 (6 bases). Trimming took off 4 bases at V and 1 base at J, with 14 bases between the two ends. The CDR3 extends over 15 amino acids. CDR1 and CDR2 (germline): SGHRS, YFSETQ. The CDR3: CASSPSGTPNTEAFF. Written as DNA, the CDR3 is TGCGCCAGCAGCCCTTCCGGGACACCGAACACTGAAGCTTTCTTT. Using reference TRBV5-1 and TRBJ1-1 for the parts outside the CDR3, the full variable domain is KAGVTQTPRYLIKTRGQQVTLSCSPISGHRSVSWYQQTPGQGLQFLFEYFSETQRNKGNFPGRFSGRQFSNSRSEMNVSTLELGDSALYLCASSPSGTPNTEAFFGQGTRLTVV.

This chain links TRBV24-1 with TRBJ1-5; 10 positions match TRBD1. V was clipped by 3 bases and J by 5 bases; unmatched bases: 6. The length of the CDR3 is 16 residues. Looked up from germline, CDR1 is KGHDR and CDR2 is SFDVKD. The CDR3 DNA follows: TGTGCCACCAGTGATCAGGGACAGGGGAGGGATCAGCCCCAGCATTTT. This sequence encodes CATSDQGQGRDQPQHF.

The rearrangement joins TRBV6-5 to TRBJ1-1; no firm D call. CDR1 and CDR2 (germline): MNHEY, SVGAGI. The CDR3 is 14 amino acids. Trimming removed 0 bases from V and 3 bases from J, with 8 bases in between. The CDR3 DNA reads as TGTGCCAGCAGTTACTCGAGGGATTACACTGAAGCTTTCTTT. It specifies CASSYSRDYTEAFF.

The sample holds a few counts of this clone. The V and J genes are TRBV12-3 or TRBV12-4 and TRBJ1-2; no reliable D call. V lost 6 bases, J lost 3 bases, and 8 bases lay in between. The CDR3 has 12 residues. The CDR3 is CASSFTDYGYTF. CDR3 bases: TGTGCCAGCAGCTTTACTGACTATGGCTACACCTTC.

The rearrangement uses TRBV7-9 and TRBJ2-2; 7 positions match TRBD1. After removal of 2 bases from V and 0 bases from J, the junction contained 9 bases not matched to a gene. CDR1 SEHNR and CDR2 FQNEAQ come from the germline V gene (reference sequence). The CDR3 length is 18 residues. CDR3 bases: TGTGCCAGCAGCTTACTCCCGGGACAGAGTGCGAACACCGGGGAGCTGTTTTTT. It codes for CASSLLPGQSANTGELFF.

The CDR3 reads CSVGHSNEKLFF. The CDR3 DNA is TGCAGCGTGGGACATTCCAATGAAAAACTGTTTTTT. The chain is built from TRBV29-1 and TRBJ1-4; D is perhaps TRBD1 (6 bases). The ends were cut back, 6 bases at V and 5 bases at J, with 10 bases in the middle. Germline V lookup: CDR1 SQVTM, CDR2 ANQGSEA. The CDR3 extends over 12 amino acids.

The V and J genes are TRBV7-2 and TRBJ2-7; 8 bases agree with TRBD1. The CDR3 consists of 15 residues. The ends lost 4 bases at V and 6 bases at J; junction bases unmatched: 11. The germline V gene has CDR1 SGHTA and CDR2 FQGNSA. In nucleotides, the CDR3 is TGTGCCAGCAGCTCCAGTCGCAGGGGGCGTCCCGAGCAGTACTTC. As protein: CASSSSRRGRPEQYF. Based on the CDR3 plus reference TRBV7-2 and TRBJ2-7, the full variable domain is GAGVSQSPSNKVTEKGKDVELRCDPISGHTALYWYRQSLGQGLEFLIYFQGNSAPDKSGLPSDRFSAERTGGSVSTLTIQRTQQEDSAVYLCASSSSRRGRPEQYFGPGTRLTVT.

The chain combines TRBV5-1 with TRBJ2-3; D not certain. V lost 4 bases and J 0 bases, leaving 12 bases between the germline ends. The CDR3 extends over 15 amino acids. CDR1 is SGHRS, CDR2 YFSETQ, per germline. The CDR3: CASSTIVPSTDTQYF. CDR3 nucleotides: TGCGCCAGCAGCACCATAGTGCCTAGCACAGATACGCAGTATTTT.

The chain is built from TRBV5-5 and TRBJ2-3; 8 bases are a match to TRBD1. The V gene's germline CDR1 is SGHKS and CDR2 YYEKEE (reference sequence). V was clipped by 1 base and J by 4 bases; unmatched bases: 11. CDR3 size: 17 residues. The CDR3 loop reads CASSLLIGQGRADTQYF. The DNA for the CDR3 is TGTGCCAGCAGCTTGCTAATAGGACAGGGCCGGGCAGATACGCAGTATTTT.

The rearrangement joins TRBV4-3 to TRBJ1-1, with 7 bases lining up with TRBD1. Germline V gives CDR1 LGHNA, CDR2 YSLEER. V was pared by 2 bases and J by 1 base, with 7 bases of the junction left unmatched. The CDR3 runs to 16 residues. The CDR3 sequence: CASSQPRTGANTEAFF. CDR3 coding DNA: TGCGCCAGCAGCCAACCCCGAACAGGGGCGAACACTGAAGCTTTCTTT.

J is TRBJ1-1 and V is TRBV5-3, with D possibly matching TRBD1 (6 bases). TRBV5-3 has ORF status, its function being uncertain. The CDR3 is 16 residues long. Trimming stripped 2 bases from V and 3 bases from J, with 17 bases between. The CDR3 spells CARSFRQPPGDTEAFF. The CDR3 nucleotides are TGTGCCAGAAGCTTCCGACAGCCTCCAGGGGACACTGAAGCTTTCTTT.

The chain is built from TRBV27 and TRBJ1-2; TRBD1 aligns across 7 bases. Germline CDR1 is MNHEY and CDR2 is SMNVEV (reference sequence). The CDR3 runs to 14 residues. V shed 2 bases, J shed 4 bases, and the junction held 4 bases outside the gene matches. CDR3 in amino acids: CASSLGGQPYGYTF. Written as DNA, the CDR3 is TGTGCCAGCAGTTTAGGGGGACAGCCCTATGGCTACACCTTC.

The chain joins TRBV27 to TRBJ1-2, with TRBD1 matching 10 bases. Losses at the gene ends were 8 bases for V and 1 base for J; bases not matched to a gene: 10. CDR1 is MNHEY and CDR2 is SMNVEV in the germline V gene (reference sequence). The length of the CDR3 is 16 residues. The CDR3 is CASLPGQGPINYGYTF. CDR3 sequence (DNA): TGTGCCAGCCTACCGGGACAGGGGCCAATTAACTATGGCTACACCTTC.

The genes are TRBV14 and TRBJ2-5; D gene uncertain. The CDR3 totals 13 residues. The V end lost 1 base, the J end lost 5 bases, and 8 bases lay between the germline ends. Germline CDR1 SGHDN, CDR2 FVKESK. In nucleotides, the CDR3 is TGTGCCAGCAGCCAAGGCTCGAGGGAGACCCAGTACTTC. This gives the protein CASSQGSRETQYF. Full variable domain (outside the CDR3, taken from reference TRBV14 and TRBJ2-5): EAGVTQFPSHSVIEKGQTVTLRCDPISGHDNLYWYRRVMGKEIKFLLHFVKESKQDESGMPNNRFLAERTGGTYSTLKVQPAELEDSGVYFCASSQGSRETQYFGPGTRLLVL.

The V gene is TRBV6-5, the J gene TRBJ2-7; D might be TRBD1 (7 bases). This CDR3 region has 14 residues. The germline CDR1 and CDR2 sequences are MNHEY and SVGAGI. With 8 bases removed from V and 7 bases from J, the gap between germline ends came to 21 bases. The CDR3 is CASPLEEGADEQYF. The CDR3 coding sequence is TGTGCCAGCCCTTTGGAGGAGGGGGCTGATGAGCAGTACTTC.

This chain joins TRBV18 and TRBJ1-1; D might be TRBD1 (5 bases). CDR1 and CDR2 (germline): KGHSH, LQKENI. Trimming cost V 1 base and J 2 bases, with 8 bases left between them. The CDR3 is made up of 14 amino acids. Written as DNA, the CDR3 is TGTGCCAGCTCACCACAGGGGTCAAACACTGAAGCTTTCTTT. It is translated as CASSPQGSNTEAFF.

In regard to this clone: Other DNA sequences within the sample encode an identical CDR3. The chain uses TRBV7-2 and TRBJ1-1; the D is unclear. V lost 0 bases and J 0 bases, leaving 5 bases between the germline ends. Germline values: CDR1 SGHTA, CDR2 FQGNSA. There are 14 residues in the CDR3. The CDR3: CASSLARVNTEAFF. The CDR3 DNA is TGTGCCAGCAGCTTAGCGAGGGTGAACACTGAAGCTTTCTTT.

This clone was counted between two and nine times. The CDR3 carries no conserved terminal phenylalanine or tryptophan, so it likely arises from a read error. The DNA is left out, because the CDR3 cannot be placed on it with certainty; the CDR3 is given as TCRdb lists it. CDR3 sequence: CASSYNNPGTARV. The rearrangement joins TRBV6-6 to TRBJ1-5; TRBD1 is taken as the D call from the table, unchecked against the DNA. Germline V gene lookup returns CDR1 MNHNY and CDR2 SVGAGI (reference sequence). With termini counted, the CDR3 has 13 amino acids.

The chain recombines TRBV5-1 with TRBJ1-6; 9 bases align to TRBD1. The J segment lost 9 bases and the V segment lost 0 bases, leaving 4 bases of the junction unmatched. This CDR3 has 15 residues. The germline CDR1 and CDR2 sequences are SGHRS and YFSETQ. CDR3 coding DNA: TGCGCCAGCAGCTTGGGGGACAGGGAAAGTTCACCCCTCCACTTT. The encoded protein is CASSLGDRESSPLHF.

J is TRBJ1-3 and V is TRBV5-1, with D possibly matching TRBD1 (5 bases). The V gene's germline CDR1 is SGHRS and CDR2 YFSETQ. The CDR3 has 15 amino acids. Trimming took off 4 bases at V and 4 bases at J, with 15 bases between the two ends. The CDR3 region is CASSTSGSAGNTIYF. The CDR3 DNA sequence: TGCGCCAGCAGCACCTCAGGGTCGGCAGGAAACACCATATATTTT.

The CDR3 sequence is CASSLRHNQPQHF. CDR3 bases: TGTGCCAGCAGCTTACGACACAATCAGCCCCAGCATTTT. This chain joins TRBV7-6 and TRBJ1-5; D remains unclear. Germline CDR1 reads SGHVS; CDR2 reads FNYEAQ. The CDR3 contains 13 residues. Trimming pared 2 bases from V and 3 bases from J, leaving 5 bases between.

The chain employs TRBV5-1 and TRBJ2-3, with D hard to call. The CDR3 consists of 12 residues. V shed 3 bases and J shed 1 base, with 3 bases lying between them. Germline V gene data show CDR1 as SGHRS and CDR2 as YFSETQ. The CDR3 loop reads CASSSGTDTQYF. CDR3 DNA: TGCGCCAGCAGCTCTGGCACAGATACGCAGTATTTT.

This clone came up a few times. V is TRBV5-6 and J is TRBJ1-1; 9 bases match TRBD1. The CDR3 contains 16 residues. The V gene end was trimmed by 2 bases and the J gene end by 0 bases; junction bases not matched to a gene: 5. From germline, CDR1 is SGHDT and CDR2 YYEEEE. The DNA of the CDR3 is TGTGCCAGCAGCTTTGGCACAGGGGGCATGAACACTGAAGCTTTCTTT. Translation: CASSFGTGGMNTEAFF.

The chain employs TRBV18 and TRBJ1-2, with TRBD1 identical over 8 bases. The CDR3 has 14 amino acids. CDR1 and CDR2 from the germline V gene are KGHSH and LQKENI. The junction had 4 bases not matched to a gene; V was cut back by 3 bases and J by 4 bases. Here the CDR3 DNA reads TGTGCCAGCTCACCGGGACAGGACCCCTATGGCTACACCTTC. This translates into CASSPGQDPYGYTF.

The rearrangement uses TRBV3-1 (or the pseudogene TRBV3-2) and TRBJ1-2; D uncertain. The CDR3 sequence is 16 residues long. CDR1 LGHDT and CDR2 YNNKEL come from the germline V gene (reference sequence). The V and J ends lost 5 bases and 3 bases respectively, with 19 bases between them. This CDR3 reads CASSGWEPSPYYGYTF. CDR3 DNA: TGTGCCAGCAGCGGATGGGAGCCTTCCCCCTACTATGGCTACACCTTC.

This chain connects TRBV5-4 to TRBJ1-1, with D possibly being TRBD1 (5 bases). Germline V gene lookup returns CDR1 SGHNT and CDR2 YYREEE (reference sequence). Trimming took off 5 bases at V and 0 bases at J, with 11 bases between the two ends. CDR3 length: 14 residues. Written as DNA, the CDR3 is TGTGCCAGCAGACAGGAATATATGAACACTGAAGCTTTCTTT. Protein product: CASRQEYMNTEAFF.

J is TRBJ2-4 and V is TRBV12-5; D remains ambiguous. This CDR3 is built from 15 residues. Trimming pared 4 bases from V and 0 bases from J, leaving 10 bases between. CDR1 is LGHNT, CDR2 FRNRAP, per germline. The CDR3 region has the DNA TGTGCTAGTGGTTCCGCGGCGATAGCCAAAAACATTCAGTACTTC. This encodes CASGSAAIAKNIQYF.